This T cell receptor beta chain was sequenced in a study of pediatric ulcerative colitis. The CDR3 sequence is 13 residues long. Germline CDR1 and CDR2: SGHTA and FQGTGA. After removal of 5 bases from V and 6 bases from J, the junction contained 3 bases not matched to a gene. Sequencing was at survey level. The assay was immunoSEQ multiplex PCR, and TCRdb's table has in-frame clones only and misses some. The repertoire includes about 32,000 clones, almost 85% of them detected once, and approximately 4% sits in the top ten. Comments on this clone: Its antigen is not identified.

Study-wide results and limits: Two rectal CDR3 clonotypes occurred in all ulcerative colitis patients.

This sequence joins TRBV7-3 and TRBJ2-2, with 7 bases that match TRBD2. Sample: blood. The clonotype comes from a boy younger than 18 with severe ulcerative colitis. In nucleotides, the CDR3 is TGTGCCAGCAGCCAGACTAGCCCCGGGGAGCTGTTTTTT. It codes for CASSQTSPGELFF.